This TCR beta chain was documented in a study of CD8 T cells in ankylosing spondylitis (dated by TCRdb to 2016 to 2017). Context from the whole study: To find TCR variants linked to disease, the study profiled T cell receptor beta repertoires in ankylosing spondylitis patients and healthy donors. The whole study cohort included 95 to 130 healthy donors and around 24 ankylosing spondylitis patients. Peripheral blood samples were taken, and synovial fluid was additionally collected from ankylosing spondylitis patients.

Concerning this clonotype itself: Its antigen is unknown. The input lacks base qualities; no much larger clone sits a single base away.

The paper as a whole reports these results and caveats: The disease-linked clones had a CD8+ phenotype and were found at relatively low frequencies in peripheral blood. Some TCR beta motif variants had previously been reported in synovial fluid and blood of reactive arthritis patients, which suggested common disease-initiation mechanisms. Blood from ankylosing spondylitis patients appeared to be characterized by a TCR beta motif composed of roughly eight highly homologous amino acid variants. Significant enrichment of the disease-linked clones was reported in matched synovial fluid samples from ankylosing spondylitis patients.

CDR1 and CDR2 are read off the germline V gene as SGHVS and FQNEAQ. The germline ends are 26 bases apart after V is trimmed by 4 bases and J by 8 bases. Its CDR3 holds 17 amino acids, cysteine through phenylalanine. Only CDR3 DNA is held: 51 bases, read in frame from base 1. Instrument used: Illumina HiSeq 2500. TCR beta libraries were prepared by quantitative 5'-RACE with molecular barcodes. As for the original processing: To identify disease-linked TCR variants, a new computational method was used, one built on a probabilistic model of VDJ rearrangement. TCRdb trimmed public reads at Q25 via fastp, called clones via MiXCR and kept in-frame beta chains. Rows matching on CDR3 protein sequence are summarized as one entry with the most common DNA and genes. The V and J calls follow TCRdb's processing rather than the paper's. The sample has roughly 440,000 distinct CDR3 sequences on record, roughly a sixth of them singletons. The ten largest clones capture 1% of the sample.

The sample consisted of blood, either unsorted or a sorted T cell fraction (not recorded which). The sequence was obtained from a male donor with ankylosing spondylitis. The V gene is TRBV7-8 and the J gene is TRBJ1-1; TRBD1 could be the D gene, as 5 bases match. The DNA is as follows: TGTGCCAGCAGCTCGAGCGCCGTTTTCACAGGCCTAGGGGAAGCTTTCTTT. Translated, it gives CASSSSAVFTGLGEAFF. Joined to the reference TRBV7-8 and TRBJ1-1 proteins, this CDR3 gives the full variable domain: GAGVSQSPRYKVAKRGQDVALRCDPISGHVSLFWYQQALGQGPEFLTYFQNEAQLDKSGLPSDRFFAERPEGSVSTLKIQRTQQEDSAVYLCASSSSAVFTGLGEAFFGQGTRLTVV.